Detailed here is one T cell receptor beta chain. One base away lies a much larger clone, so this may be a sequencing read error. The time point: patch test 1, 2 weeks after DPC sensitization. Sample treatment: therapeutic diphenylcyclopropenone sensitization with weekly scalp DPC. Alopecia patients deemed DPC-suitable, aged 18 to 70, excluding pregnancy. This specimen comes from a study of human T cells and chemical hapten exposure. In germline, CDR1 is DFQATT, CDR2 SNEGSKA (reference sequence). This CDR3 region has 15 residues. TCRdb used MiXCR to reprocess the RACE reads, holding one entry per CDR3 protein. The sample lists tens of thousands of distinct CDR3 sequences; about 11% were seen once.

The chain couples TRBV20-1 to TRBJ1-4, with D tentatively TRBD1 (6 bases). The TCR sequence derives from a man aged 35-49 years with alopecia areata. Some clones in this sample may be carry-over from other donors' samples. The material sequenced was whole blood, taken in connection with sensitization to the hapten diphenylcyclopropenone (DPC). The CDR3 bases are TGCAGTGCTGCGGACAGCCCAGCAACTAATGAAAAACTGTATTTT. Encoded protein: CSAADSPATNEKLYF.